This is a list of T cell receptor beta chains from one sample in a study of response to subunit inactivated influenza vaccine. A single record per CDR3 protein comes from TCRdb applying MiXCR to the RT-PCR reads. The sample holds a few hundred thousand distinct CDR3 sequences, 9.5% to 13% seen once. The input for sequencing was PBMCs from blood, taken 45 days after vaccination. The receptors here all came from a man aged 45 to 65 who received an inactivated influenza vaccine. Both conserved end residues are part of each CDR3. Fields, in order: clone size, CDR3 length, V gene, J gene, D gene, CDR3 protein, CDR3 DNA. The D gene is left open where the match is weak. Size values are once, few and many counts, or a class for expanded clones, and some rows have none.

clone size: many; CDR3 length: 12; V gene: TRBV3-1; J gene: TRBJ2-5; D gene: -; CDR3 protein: CASSQFEETQYF; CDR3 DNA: TGTGCCAGCAGCCAATTTGAAGAGACCCAGTACTTC
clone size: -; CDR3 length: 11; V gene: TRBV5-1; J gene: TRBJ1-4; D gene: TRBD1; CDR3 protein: CASRNRGKLFF; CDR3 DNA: TGCGCCAGCAGAAACAGGGGAAAACTGTTTTTT
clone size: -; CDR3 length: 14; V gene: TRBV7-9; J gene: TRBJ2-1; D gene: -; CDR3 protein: CASSPGFGYNEQFF; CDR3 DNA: TGTGCCAGCAGCCCGGGGTTTGGGTACAATGAGCAGTTCTTC
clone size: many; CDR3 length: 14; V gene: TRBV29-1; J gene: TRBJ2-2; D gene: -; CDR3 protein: CSVGGGRNTGELFF; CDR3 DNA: TGCAGCGTTGGGGGAGGTCGGAACACCGGGGAGCTGTTTTTT
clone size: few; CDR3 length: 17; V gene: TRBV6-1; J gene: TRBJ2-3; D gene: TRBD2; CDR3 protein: CASSGSNLAGGTDTQYF; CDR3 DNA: TGTGCCAGCAGTGGCTCCAATTTGGCGGGGGGCACAGATACGCAGTATTTT
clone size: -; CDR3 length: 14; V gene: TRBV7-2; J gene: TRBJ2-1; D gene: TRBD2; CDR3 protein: CASSLISGMGEQFF; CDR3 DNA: TGTGCCAGCAGCTTAATTAGCGGGATGGGGGAGCAGTTCTTC
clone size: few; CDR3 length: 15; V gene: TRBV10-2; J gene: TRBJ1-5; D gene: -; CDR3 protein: CASSEIPASNQPQHF; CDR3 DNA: TGCGCCAGCAGTGAGATACCGGCTAGCAATCAGCCCCAGCATTTT
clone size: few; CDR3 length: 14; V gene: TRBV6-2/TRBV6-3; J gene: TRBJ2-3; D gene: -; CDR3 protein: CASRTSLGTDTQYF; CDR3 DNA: TGTGCCAGCAGGACTAGTCTAGGGACAGATACGCAGTATTTT
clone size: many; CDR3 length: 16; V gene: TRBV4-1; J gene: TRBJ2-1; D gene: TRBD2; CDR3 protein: CASSQDTSGRYNEQFF; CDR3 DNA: TGCGCCAGCAGCCAAGATACTAGCGGGCGTTACAATGAGCAGTTCTTC
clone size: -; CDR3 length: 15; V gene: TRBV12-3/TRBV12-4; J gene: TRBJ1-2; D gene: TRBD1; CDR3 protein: CASSSALQGAFGYTF; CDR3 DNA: TGTGCCAGCAGTTCGGCCCTGCAGGGGGCCTTTGGCTACACCTTC
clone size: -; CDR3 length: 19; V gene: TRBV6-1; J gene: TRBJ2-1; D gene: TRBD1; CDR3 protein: CASSKTGTGQPSSYNEQFF; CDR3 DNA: TGTGCCAGCAGTAAAACTGGGACAGGGCAGCCGAGCTCCTACAATGAGCAGTTCTTC
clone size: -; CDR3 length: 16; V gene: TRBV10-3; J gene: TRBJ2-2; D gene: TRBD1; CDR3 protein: CAISDPGGKITGELFF; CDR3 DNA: TGTGCCATCAGTGATCCAGGGGGCAAGATCACCGGGGAGCTGTTTTTT
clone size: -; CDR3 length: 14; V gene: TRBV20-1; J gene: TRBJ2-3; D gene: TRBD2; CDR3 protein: CSARSGGPTDTQYF; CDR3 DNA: TGCAGTGCTAGGTCGGGAGGGCCCACAGATACGCAGTATTTT
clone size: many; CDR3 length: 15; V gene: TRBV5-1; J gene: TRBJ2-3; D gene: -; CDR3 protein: CASSLEGHSADTQYF; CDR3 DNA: TGCGCCAGCAGCTTGGAAGGTCATTCCGCAGATACGCAGTATTTT
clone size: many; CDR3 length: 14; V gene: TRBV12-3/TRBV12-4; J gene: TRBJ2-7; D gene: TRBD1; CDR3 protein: CASSNGQGGYEQYF; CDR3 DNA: TGTGCCAGCAGTAACGGACAGGGCGGCTACGAGCAGTACTTC
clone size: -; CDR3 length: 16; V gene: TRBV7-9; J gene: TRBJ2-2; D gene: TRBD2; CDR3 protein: CASRPGLAEPTGELFF; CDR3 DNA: TGTGCCAGCAGGCCGGGACTAGCGGAACCGACCGGGGAGCTGTTTTTT
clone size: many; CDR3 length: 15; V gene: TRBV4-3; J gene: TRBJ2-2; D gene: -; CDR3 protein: CASSRDSPNTGELFF; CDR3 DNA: TGCGCCAGCAGCCGCGACAGCCCAAACACCGGGGAGCTGTTTTTT
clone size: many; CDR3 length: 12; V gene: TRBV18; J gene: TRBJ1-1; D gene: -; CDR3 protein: CASSPPGTEAFF; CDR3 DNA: TGTGCCAGCTCACCACCAGGGACGGAAGCTTTCTTT
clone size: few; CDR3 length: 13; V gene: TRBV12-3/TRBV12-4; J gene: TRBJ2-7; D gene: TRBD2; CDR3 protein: CASRKLAGYEQYF; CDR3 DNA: TGTGCCAGCAGAAAGCTAGCGGGGTACGAGCAGTACTTC
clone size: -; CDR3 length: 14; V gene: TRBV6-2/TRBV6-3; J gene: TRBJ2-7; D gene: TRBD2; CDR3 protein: CASSGGLAGYEQYF; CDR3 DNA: TGTGCCAGCAGCGGGGGACTAGCGGGCTACGAGCAGTACTTC
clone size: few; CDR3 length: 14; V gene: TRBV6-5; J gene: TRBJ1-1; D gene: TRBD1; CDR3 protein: CASSFTGENTEAFF; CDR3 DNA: TGTGCCAGCAGTTTCACAGGGGAGAACACTGAAGCTTTCTTT
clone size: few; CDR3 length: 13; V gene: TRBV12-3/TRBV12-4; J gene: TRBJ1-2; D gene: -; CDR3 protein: CASSSGDRYGYTF; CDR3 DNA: TGTGCCAGCAGCTCGGGGGACCGTTATGGCTACACCTTC
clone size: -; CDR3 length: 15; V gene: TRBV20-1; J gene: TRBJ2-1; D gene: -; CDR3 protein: CSASSGTRSYNEQFF; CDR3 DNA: TGCAGTGCTAGCTCCGGGACACGCTCCTACAATGAGCAGTTCTTC
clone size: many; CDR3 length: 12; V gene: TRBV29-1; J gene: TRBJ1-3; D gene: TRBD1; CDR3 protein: CSAGQAGNTIYF; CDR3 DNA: TGCAGCGCTGGACAGGCTGGAAACACCATATATTTT
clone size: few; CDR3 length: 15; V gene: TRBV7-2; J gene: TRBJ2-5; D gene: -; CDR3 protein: CASSLAGGGWETQYF; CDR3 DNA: TGTGCCAGCAGCTTAGCGGGAGGGGGTTGGGAGACCCAGTACTTC
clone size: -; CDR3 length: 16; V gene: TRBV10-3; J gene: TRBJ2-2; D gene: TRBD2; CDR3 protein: CASRLASISNTGELFF; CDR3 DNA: TGTGCCTCTCGACTAGCGAGTATTTCGAACACCGGGGAGCTGTTTTTT
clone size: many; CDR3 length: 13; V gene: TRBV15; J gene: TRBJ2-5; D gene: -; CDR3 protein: CATSTGPGETQYF; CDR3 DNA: TGTGCCACCAGCACGGGCCCTGGAGAGACCCAGTACTTC
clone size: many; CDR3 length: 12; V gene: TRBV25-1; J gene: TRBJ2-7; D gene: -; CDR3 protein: CASRLRGNEQYF; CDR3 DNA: TGTGCCAGCCGGTTGAGAGGGAACGAGCAGTACTTC
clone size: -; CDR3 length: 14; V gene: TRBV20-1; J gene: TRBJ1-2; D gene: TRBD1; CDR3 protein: CSAPTRDRYYGYTF; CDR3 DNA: TGCAGTGCTCCAACCCGGGACAGATACTATGGCTACACCTTC
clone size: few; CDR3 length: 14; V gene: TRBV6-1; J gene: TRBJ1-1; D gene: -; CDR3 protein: CASSEALAADEAFF; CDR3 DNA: TGTGCCAGCAGTGAAGCGTTGGCAGCTGATGAAGCTTTCTTT
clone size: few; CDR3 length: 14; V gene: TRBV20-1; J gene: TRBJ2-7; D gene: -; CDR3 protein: CSARGYGQSYEQYF; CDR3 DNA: TGCAGTGCTAGAGGTTACGGACAGTCCTACGAGCAGTACTTC
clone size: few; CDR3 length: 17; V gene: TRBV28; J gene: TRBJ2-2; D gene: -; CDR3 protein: CASSLWPGFPNTGELFF; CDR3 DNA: TGTGCCAGCAGTTTATGGCCGGGATTTCCGAACACCGGGGAGCTGTTTTTT
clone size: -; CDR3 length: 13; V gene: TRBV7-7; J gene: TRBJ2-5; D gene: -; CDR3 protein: CASSLARGETQYF; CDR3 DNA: TGTGCTAGCAGCTTAGCGCGGGGAGAGACCCAGTACTTC
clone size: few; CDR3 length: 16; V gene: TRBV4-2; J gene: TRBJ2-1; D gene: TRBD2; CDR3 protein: CASSQGGLAGINEQFF; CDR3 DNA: TGTGCCAGCAGCCAAGGGGGCCTAGCGGGGATCAATGAGCAGTTCTTC
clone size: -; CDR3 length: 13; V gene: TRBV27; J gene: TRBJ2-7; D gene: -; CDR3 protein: CASSLRVSLEQYF; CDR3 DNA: TGTGCCAGCTCTCTAAGGGTCTCGTTGGAGCAGTACTTC
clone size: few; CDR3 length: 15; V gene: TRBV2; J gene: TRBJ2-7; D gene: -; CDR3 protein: CASSGTGTAFYEQYF; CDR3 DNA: TGTGCCAGCAGTGGGACCGGGACCGCATTTTACGAGCAGTACTTC
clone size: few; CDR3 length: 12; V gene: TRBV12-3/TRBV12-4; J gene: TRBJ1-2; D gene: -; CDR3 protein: CASSPGGGGYTF; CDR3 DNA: TGTGCCAGCAGCCCCGGGGGAGGTGGCTACACCTTC
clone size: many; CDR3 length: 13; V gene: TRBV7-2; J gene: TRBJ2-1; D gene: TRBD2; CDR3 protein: CASSFLAGNEQFF; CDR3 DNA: TGTGCCAGCAGCTTCCTAGCGGGGAATGAGCAGTTCTTC
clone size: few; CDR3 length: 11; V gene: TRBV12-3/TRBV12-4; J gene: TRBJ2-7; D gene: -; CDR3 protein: CASGWRGEQYF; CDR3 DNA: TGTGCCAGCGGCTGGCGCGGGGAGCAGTACTTC
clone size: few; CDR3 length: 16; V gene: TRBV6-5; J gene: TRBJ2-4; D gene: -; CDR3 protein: CASSYSMVGAKNIQYF; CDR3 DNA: TGTGCCAGCAGTTACTCGATGGTGGGGGCCAAAAACATTCAGTACTTC
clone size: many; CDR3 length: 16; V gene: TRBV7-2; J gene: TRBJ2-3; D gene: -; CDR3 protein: CASSPPGLGHTDTQYF; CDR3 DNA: TGTGCCAGCAGCCCACCGGGCTTAGGTCACACAGATACGCAGTATTTT
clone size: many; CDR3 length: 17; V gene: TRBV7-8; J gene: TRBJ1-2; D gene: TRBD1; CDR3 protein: CASSLSRNRGTNSGYTF; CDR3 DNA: TGTGCCAGCAGCTTGTCGCGAAACAGGGGAACAAACTCTGGCTACACCTTC
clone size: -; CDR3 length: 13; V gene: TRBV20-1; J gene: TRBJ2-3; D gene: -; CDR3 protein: CSASSSDTDTQYF; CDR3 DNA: TGCAGTGCTTCGAGTTCTGACACAGATACGCAGTATTTT
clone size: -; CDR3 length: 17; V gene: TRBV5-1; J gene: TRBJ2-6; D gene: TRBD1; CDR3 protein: CASTDRGLSSGANVLTF; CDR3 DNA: TGCGCCAGCACCGACAGGGGCCTCAGCTCTGGGGCCAACGTCCTGACTTTC
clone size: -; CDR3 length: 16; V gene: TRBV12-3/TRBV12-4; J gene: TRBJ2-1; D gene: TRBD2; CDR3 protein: CASSLGGGRGSEEQFF; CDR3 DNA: TGTGCCAGCAGTTTAGGGGGCGGGAGGGGGTCAGAAGAGCAGTTCTTC
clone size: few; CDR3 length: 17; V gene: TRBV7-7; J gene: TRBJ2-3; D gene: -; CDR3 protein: CASSLGRGPTGRNTQYF; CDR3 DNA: TGTGCTAGCAGCTTAGGACGGGGCCCCACCGGTCGTAATACGCAGTATTTT
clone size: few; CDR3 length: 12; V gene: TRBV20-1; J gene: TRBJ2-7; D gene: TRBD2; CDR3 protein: CGAGSGSYEQYF; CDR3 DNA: TGCGGGGCAGGTAGCGGGTCCTACGAGCAGTACTTC